Below, 32 T cell receptor beta chains from the same sample are listed, as sequenced in a study of T cells in Graves' hyperthyroidism and ophthalmopathy. TCR beta CDR3 region amplification was performed from RNA transcripts. The HTBI primer set drove a first-round RT-PCR of the TCR CDR3. Each CDR3 protein is one row after TCRdb ran MiXCR on the multiplex PCR reads. This table holds some 500,000 distinct CDR3 sequences, 15% to 20% found once. The material sequenced was blood. These receptors were taken from a young woman with Graves' ophthalmopathy.

There are a few counts of this clonotype. This chain connects TRBV30 to TRBJ2-3, with a weak D call TRBD2 (7 bases). V lost 2 bases and J 4 bases, leaving 13 bases between the germline ends. The length of the CDR3 is 14 residues. In germline, CDR1 is GTSNPN, CDR2 SVGIG (reference sequence). DNA of the CDR3: TGTGCCTGGAGTACGGGGGAGGGGGCAGATACGCAGTATTTT. Its protein is CAWSTGEGADTQYF.

This clonotype has at least ten counts. V is TRBV11-3 and J is TRBJ2-1; TRBD2 matches at 7 bases. The V gene end was trimmed by 6 bases and the J gene end by 9 bases; junction bases not matched to a gene: 5. The CDR3 spans 12 residues. Germline-derived CDR1 and CDR2 are SGHNT and YENEEA. The CDR3 sequence is CASRTPGGEQFF. The DNA for the CDR3 is TGTGCCAGCAGGACCCCGGGGGGTGAGCAGTTCTTC.

The sample holds many counts of this clonotype. This chain links TRBV7-9 with TRBJ2-1, with 8 bases lining up with TRBD2. V was pared by 3 bases and J by 15 bases, with 13 bases of the junction left unmatched. Germline lookup yields CDR1 SEHNR and CDR2 FQNEAQ (reference sequence). This CDR3 comprises 14 residues. Here the CDR3 DNA reads TGTGCCAGCAGCTTCCCGGAGCGGGGGCCACATCGGTTCTTC. Protein: CASSFPERGPHRFF.

A few counts support this clonotype. CDR3 region: CASSPPIFQGAYEQYF. The CDR3 DNA sequence: TGTGCCAGCAGCCCCCCCATTTTTCAGGGGGCCTACGAGCAGTACTTC. The genes are TRBV16 and TRBJ2-7; 7 bases are shared with TRBD1. V was clipped by 4 bases and J by 2 bases; unmatched bases: 11. Germline loops: CDR1 KGHSY, CDR2 FQNENV. The CDR3 runs 16 residues.

This clonotype showed up just a few times. The rearrangement links TRBV15 to TRBJ2-5, with a tentative D call TRBD2 (6 bases). This CDR3 is built from 15 residues. V lost 0 bases and J lost 7, with 15 bases in between. Per germline, CDR1 LNHNV and CDR2 YYDKDF (reference sequence). CDR3 loop: CATSRDWGSGGTQYF. The CDR3 DNA sequence: TGTGCCACCAGCAGAGATTGGGGGTCCGGGGGGACCCAGTACTTC.

This clonotype was detected many times. This chain links TRBV7-6 with TRBJ2-7; the match to TRBD2 covers 8 bases. The trim removed 5 bases at V and 6 bases at J, leaving 6 bases unmatched. This CDR3 is 13 amino acids long. Germline V gives CDR1 SGHVS, CDR2 FNYEAQ. The CDR3 nucleotides read TGTGCCAGCAGCCCGCTCGGACTAGCCGAGCAGTACTTC. It codes for CASSPLGLAEQYF. The complete variable domain, with remaining parts taken from reference TRBV7-6 and TRBJ2-7, reads GAGVSQSPRYKVTKRGQDVALRCDPISGHVSLYWYRQALGQGPEFLTYFNYEAQQDKSGLPNDRFSAERPEGSISTLTIQRTEQRDSAMYRCASSPLGLAEQYFGPGTRLTVT.

The sample holds many counts of this clonotype. The chain has TRBV28 and TRBJ2-7; 10 bases align to TRBD2. CDR1 and CDR2 from the germline V gene are MDHEN and SYDVKM. J lost 3 bases, V lost 3 bases, and 5 bases had no gene match. This CDR3 contains 15 residues. CDR3 nucleotides: TGTGCCAGCAGTTTGGGGGCTAGCGGGAGCTACGAGCAGTACTTC. Protein product: CASSLGASGSYEQYF.

In this sample, this clonotype turned up many times. V is TRBV7-8 and J is TRBJ2-3; 9 nucleotides align to TRBD2. Trimming cost V 5 bases and J 3 bases; bases outside gene matches: 9. The V gene's germline CDR1 is SGHVS and CDR2 FQNEAQ. The CDR3 contains 16 residues. The CDR3 loop is CASSVIASGVTDTQYF. CDR3 in DNA: TGTGCCAGCAGCGTTATCGCTAGCGGGGTAACAGATACGCAGTATTTT.

The rearrangement links TRBV5-6 to TRBJ1-6; unclear D gene. The CDR3 length is 16 residues. V lost 2 bases and J 0 bases, leaving 9 bases between the germline ends. CDR1 is SGHDT, CDR2 YYEEEE, per germline. The CDR3 DNA follows: TGTGCCAGCAGCTTAGCCCATTCCTCCTATAATTCACCCCTCCACTTT. It codes for CASSLAHSSYNSPLHF.

This clonotype showed up many times. The chain recombines TRBV7-6 with TRBJ2-1; possibly TRBD2 for D (6 bases). This CDR3 spans 15 amino acids. V lost 5 bases, J lost 5 bases, and 16 bases lay in between. Germline V gives CDR1 SGHVS, CDR2 FNYEAQ. DNA of the CDR3: TGTGCCAGCAGCGACACGGGACTCAGGGACAATGAGCAGTTCTTC. Its translation is CASSDTGLRDNEQFF.

This clonotype was seen at least ten times. The chain recombines TRBV2 with TRBJ2-6, with D unresolved. V was cut by 6 bases and J by 0 bases, with 6 bases left in between. Germline values: CDR1 SNHLY, CDR2 FYNNEI. The CDR3 totals 14 residues. Here the CDR3 DNA reads TGTGCCAGCAGAGATGACTCTGGGGCCAACGTCCTGACTTTC. Translation: CASRDDSGANVLTF.

The chain is built from TRBV6-2 or TRBV6-3 and TRBJ2-2, with D possibly being TRBD2 (6 bases). Germline V CDR1 and CDR2: MNHEY, SVGEGT. V dropped 1 base and J dropped 6 bases, with 12 bases sitting between them. The CDR3 length is 15 residues. CDR3 bases: TGTGCCAGCAGTTACTACGCGGGGCAAGCCGGGGAGCTGTTTTTT. It yields the protein CASSYYAGQAGELFF.

This clonotype was seen more than once but under ten times. The rearrangement uses TRBV5-5 and TRBJ2-3; the D call may be TRBD1 or TRBD2 (7 bases each). This CDR3 has 14 amino acids. Germline V gene lookup returns CDR1 SGHKS and CDR2 YYEKEE (reference sequence). V was pared by 6 bases and J by 0 bases, with 11 bases between. For the CDR3, the DNA is TGTGCCAGCATTCAGGGGGGGAGCACAGATACGCAGTATTTT. Residues: CASIQGGSTDTQYF.

This clonotype was recorded at least ten times. The J gene is TRBJ2-1, the V gene TRBV28; 11 bases are a match to TRBD2. The ends lost 6 bases at V and 10 bases at J; junction bases unmatched: 11. The CDR3 runs to 15 residues. CDR1 and CDR2 (germline): MDHEN, SYDVKM. CDR3 nucleotide sequence: TGTGCCAGCAGCCCCTCGACTAGCGGGATCTGGGAGCAGTTCTTC. Translated, it gives CASSPSTSGIWEQFF.

In its sample, this clonotype was seen many times. The genes are TRBV24-1 and TRBJ1-1; 7 nucleotides align to TRBD1. Trimming cost V 5 bases and J 6 bases; bases outside gene matches: 11. CDR1 KGHDR and CDR2 SFDVKD come from the germline V gene. The length of the CDR3 is 15 residues. The CDR3 spells CATSGKGALNSEAFF. The CDR3 DNA sequence: TGTGCCACCAGTGGTAAGGGGGCGTTAAACTCTGAAGCTTTCTTT.

There are a few counts of this clonotype. The chain joins TRBV6-2 or TRBV6-3 to TRBJ2-3; 10 nucleotides line up with TRBD2. Germline V gene sequence: CDR1 MNHEY, CDR2 SVGEGT. Trimming cost V 10 bases and J 2 bases; bases outside gene matches: 21. This CDR3 is 19 amino acids long. The CDR3 bases are TGTGCCACCAACCCAGGGTTAGCGGGAGGAATAGGGCACACAGATACGCAGTATTTT. This codes for CATNPGLAGGIGHTDTQYF.

There are a few counts of this clonotype. The genes are TRBV5-1 and TRBJ2-5; D not resolved. Per the germline V gene, CDR1 is SGHRS and CDR2 is YFSETQ. Trimming removed 0 bases from V and 2 bases from J, with 5 bases in between. The CDR3 contains 13 residues. CDR3 nucleotide sequence: TGCGCCAGCAGCTTGGAACTTCAAGAGACCCAGTACTTC. Amino acid sequence: CASSLELQETQYF.

The chain couples TRBV28 to TRBJ2-2; D might be TRBD2 (5 bases). Trimming removed 4 bases from V and 5 bases from J, with 14 bases in between. The length of the CDR3 is 15 residues. Per germline, CDR1 MDHEN and CDR2 SYDVKM. The CDR3 bases are TGTGCCAGCAGTTACGGGGAGCTGGGGACCGGGGAGCTGTTTTTT. This gives the protein CASSYGELGTGELFF.

This clonotype was seen more than once but under ten times. J is TRBJ2-3 and V is TRBV28; no clear D gene. Germline values: CDR1 MDHEN, CDR2 SYDVKM. The CDR3 is made up of 12 amino acids. V lost 8 bases, J lost 0 bases, and 6 bases lay in between. The CDR3 region is CASLASTDTQYF. DNA for the CDR3: TGTGCCAGCCTCGCTAGCACAGATACGCAGTATTTT.

The J gene is TRBJ2-3, the V gene TRBV7-2; TRBD2 matches at 14 bases. Germline CDR1 SGHTA, CDR2 FQGNSA. V trimming: 8 bases; J trimming: 0 bases; junction bases outside the gene matches: 10. The CDR3 extends over 18 amino acids. CDR3 in DNA: TGTGCCAGCCTGGGACTAGCGGGAGAGTCCCCTAGCACAGATACGCAGTATTTT. It encodes CASLGLAGESPSTDTQYF.

The chain combines TRBV13 with TRBJ2-7, with 8 bases fitting TRBD2. The length of the CDR3 is 14 residues. Germline CDR1 and CDR2: PRHDT and FYEKMQ (reference sequence). The junction had 5 bases not matched to a gene; V was cut back by 5 bases and J by 2 bases. CDR3 sequence reads: CASSRGRGAYEQYF. CDR3 bases: TGTGCCAGCAGCCGAGGGCGGGGGGCCTACGAGCAGTACTTC.

The chain joins TRBV24-1 to TRBJ2-1, with 11 bases identical to TRBD2. V gave up 0 bases and J gave up 7 bases; unmatched junction bases: 7. This CDR3 is 17 amino acids long. Germline-derived CDR1 and CDR2 are KGHDR and SFDVKD. The CDR3 region has the DNA TGTGCCACCAGTGATTTGTTTAGCGGGAGGGCCGGGAATGAGCAGTTCTTC. This gives the protein CATSDLFSGRAGNEQFF.

A few counts support this clonotype. This sequence joins TRBV12-3 or TRBV12-4 and TRBJ1-4, with D possibly TRBD1 on 5 matching bases. CDR3 size: 14 residues. V shed 7 bases and J shed 4 bases, with 13 bases lying between them. The CDR3 region is CASTQTAINEKLFF. The DNA of the CDR3 is TGTGCCAGCACCCAGACAGCAATTAATGAAAAACTGTTTTTT.

This clonotype was detected a few times. The chain couples TRBV4-1 to TRBJ2-2, with TRBD2 matching over 7 bases. The CDR3 has 12 residues. Germline CDR1 reads MGHRA; CDR2 reads YSYEKL. V trimming: 0 bases; J trimming: 12 bases; junction bases outside the gene matches: 1. The DNA for the CDR3 is TGCGCCAGCAGCCAAGAGGGAGGGAAGCTGTTTTTT. Its translation: CASSQEGGKLFF.

This clonotype was counted at least ten times. The rearrangement joins TRBV5-1 to TRBJ2-7, with D maybe TRBD1 (6 bases). The CDR3 loop spans 16 amino acids. Trimming took off 5 bases at V and 2 bases at J, with 20 bases between the two ends. Per the germline V gene, CDR1 is SGHRS and CDR2 is YFSETQ. CDR3 DNA sequence: TGCGCCAGCAGAGGGGGTAGTAGTAGCGATGCCTACGAGCAGTACTTC. Encoded protein: CASRGGSSSDAYEQYF.

This clonotype has at least ten counts. J is TRBJ2-7 and V is TRBV27, with D perhaps matching TRBD2 (6 bases). The CDR3 is made up of 13 amino acids. V was pared by 6 bases and J by 3 bases, with 12 bases between. Looked up from germline, CDR1 is MNHEY and CDR2 is SMNVEV (reference sequence). CDR3 region: CASSGTHLYEQYF. The DNA for the CDR3 is TGTGCCAGCAGCGGGACTCACCTCTACGAGCAGTACTTC.

In its sample, this clonotype was seen a few times. This chain's CDR3 is CASSSEDRGEQYF. CDR3 coding DNA: TGTGCCAGCAGTTCGGAAGACAGGGGCGAGCAGTACTTC. This chain uses TRBV6-5 with TRBJ2-7; 8 bases are a match to TRBD1. J lost 6 bases, V lost 4 bases, and 5 bases had no gene match. The CDR3 runs to 13 residues. The germline CDR1 and CDR2 sequences are MNHEY and SVGAGI.

The CDR3 loop reads CASSSHWGRLSMNTEAFF. CDR3 sequence (DNA): TGTGCCAGCAGTTCTCATTGGGGCAGACTATCCATGAACACTGAAGCTTTCTTT. The gene calls are TRBV28 and TRBJ1-1; TRBD1 is a possible D gene (5 bases). Deletions cut 4 bases from V and 0 bases from J, with 21 bases between. In germline, CDR1 is MDHEN, CDR2 SYDVKM. CDR3 length: 18 residues.

The chain uses TRBV29-1 and TRBJ1-2; tentatively, D is TRBD1 (6 bases). The V gene lost 4 bases and the J gene lost 6 bases, with 12 bases spanning the gap. The CDR3 loop spans 12 amino acids. Germline CDR1 is SQVTM and CDR2 is ANQGSEA. The CDR3 spells CSVVAGADGYTF. Written as DNA, the CDR3 is TGCAGCGTTGTGGCAGGGGCTGATGGCTACACCTTC. The whole variable domain, remainder taken from reference TRBV29-1 and TRBJ1-2, is SAVISQKPSRDICQRGTSLTIQCQVDSQVTMMFWYRQQPGQSLTLIATANQGSEATYESGFVIDKFPISRPNLTFSTLTVSNMSPEDSSIYLCSVVAGADGYTFGSGTRLTVV.

Regarding this clonotype: This clone may be a read error of a much larger clone one base away. The chain is built from TRBV6-1 and TRBJ1-2; 10 bases match TRBD1. Germline CDR1 MNHNS, CDR2 SASEGT. The trim removed 6 bases at V and 8 bases at J, leaving 9 bases unmatched. The CDR3 is made up of 14 amino acids. Here the CDR3 reads CASSPRDRGLGYTF. CDR3 coding DNA: TGTGCCAGCAGCCCCAGGGACAGGGGTCTCGGCTACACCTTC.

This clonotype was observed a few times. J is TRBJ1-2 and V is TRBV19; D perhaps matches TRBD1 (6 bases). Germline CDR1 is LNHDA and CDR2 is SQIVND (reference sequence). The CDR3 consists of 15 residues. Trimming shortened V by 2 bases and J by 2 bases, and 12 bases separated the two germline ends. CDR3 sequence reads: CASSIQGPGNYGYTF. CDR3 nucleotides: TGTGCCAGTAGTATACAGGGGCCTGGCAACTATGGCTACACCTTC.

V usage is TRBV24-1 and J usage is TRBJ2-5; D gene uncertain. The CDR3 is 14 residues long. Germline CDR1 reads KGHDR; CDR2 reads SFDVKD. V was clipped by 0 bases and J by 2 bases, with 6 bases between them. CDR3 bases: TGTGCCACCAGTGATTTGCTGGGGCAAGAGACCCAGTACTTC. Protein: CATSDLLGQETQYF.